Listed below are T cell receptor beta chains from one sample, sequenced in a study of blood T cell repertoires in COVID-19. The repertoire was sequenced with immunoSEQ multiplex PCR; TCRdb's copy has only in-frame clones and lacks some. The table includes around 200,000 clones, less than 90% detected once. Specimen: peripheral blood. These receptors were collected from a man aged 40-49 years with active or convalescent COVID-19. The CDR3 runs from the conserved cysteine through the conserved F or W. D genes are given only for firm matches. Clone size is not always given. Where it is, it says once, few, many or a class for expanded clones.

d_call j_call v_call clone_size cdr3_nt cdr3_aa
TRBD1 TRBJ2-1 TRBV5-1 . TGCGCCAGCAGCTTTCCCGGGACAGGGAACAATGAGCAGTTCTTC CASSFPGTGNNEQFF
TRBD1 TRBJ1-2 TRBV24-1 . TGTGCCACCAGTGCCCCGGACAGGGCGATGGGCTACACCTTC CATSAPDRAMGYTF
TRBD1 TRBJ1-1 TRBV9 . TGTGCCAGCAGCCTAGCCAGGGGGGAGAGCACTGAAGCTTTCTTT CASSLARGESTEAFF
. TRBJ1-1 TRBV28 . TGTGCCAGCAGTAGACAGACAATGAACACTGAAGCTTTCTTT CASSRQTMNTEAFF
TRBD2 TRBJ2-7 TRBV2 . TGTGCCAGCAGAGGGTTAGCGGGGAGAGGTGAGCAGTACTTC CASRGLAGRGEQYF
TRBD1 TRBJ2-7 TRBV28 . TGTGCCAGCAGCTCCGGGACAGGGCTTATTCTCGAGCAGTACTTC CASSSGTGLILEQYF
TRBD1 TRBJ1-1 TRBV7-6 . TGTGCCAGCAGCCCAGGGACAGGGGGCGTATTAGGCACTGAAGCTTTCTTT CASSPGTGGVLGTEAFF
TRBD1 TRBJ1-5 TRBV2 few TGTGCCAGCAGCGGACAGGGGGTAGGCAATCAGCCCCAGCATTTT CASSGQGVGNQPQHF
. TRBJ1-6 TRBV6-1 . TGTGCCAGCAGTGCGCTCGGGGGGAGCGGAACCCATTCACCCCTCCACTTT CASSALGGSGTHSPLHF
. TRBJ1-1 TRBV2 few TGTGCCAGCAGGCTGCGCCTAATGAACACTGAAGCTTTCTTT CASRLRLMNTEAFF
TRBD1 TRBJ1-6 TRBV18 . TGTGCCAGCTCACCTACCGGGACAGGCGTCAGCTCCTATAATTCACCCCTCCACTTT CASSPTGTGVSSYNSPLHF
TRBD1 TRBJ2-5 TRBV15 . TGTGCCACCAGCAGGCCGGGACAGCAAGAGACCCAGTACTTC CATSRPGQQETQYF
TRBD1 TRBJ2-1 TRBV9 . TGTGCCAGCAGCTCTCCAGGGGGATCGGTCAATGAGCAGTTCTTC CASSSPGGSVNEQFF
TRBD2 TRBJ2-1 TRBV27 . TGTGCCAGCAGCGAGCGGGGGCTGAATGAGCAGTTCTTC CASSERGLNEQFF
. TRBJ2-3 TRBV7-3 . TGTGCCAGCAGTCAGGTCTCAGATACGCAGTATTTT CASSQVSDTQYF
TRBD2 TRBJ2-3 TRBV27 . TGTGCCAGTGGGGAGGGAACAGGCCCCTTTACAGATACGCAGTATTTT CASGEGTGPFTDTQYF
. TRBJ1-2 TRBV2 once TGTGCCAGCAGGCAGACTAACTATGGCTACACCTTC CASRQTNYGYTF
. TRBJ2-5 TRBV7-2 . TGTGCCAGCAGCCCGACAGGAGGCGAGACCCAGTACTTC CASSPTGGETQYF
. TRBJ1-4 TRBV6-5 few TGTGCCAGCAAAGGAGGTCTGAGTTTGGAAAAACTGTTTTTT CASKGGLSLEKLFF
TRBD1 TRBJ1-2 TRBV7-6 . TGTGCCAGCAGCCTAGGGGACAGGGAGGAGTATGGCTACACCTTC CASSLGDREEYGYTF
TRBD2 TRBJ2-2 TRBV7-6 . TGTGCCAGCAGCTTAGCGTCTAGCGGAAACACCGGGGAGCTGTTTTTT CASSLASSGNTGELFF
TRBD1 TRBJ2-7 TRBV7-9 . TGTGCCAGCGGACAGACAGGGACCACCTACGAGCAGTACTTC CASGQTGTTYEQYF
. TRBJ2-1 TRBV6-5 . TGTGCCAGCAGTTACCCGGGAGAGTCCTACAATGAGCAGTTCTTC CASSYPGESYNEQFF
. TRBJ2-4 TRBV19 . TGTGCCAGTAGTCTTTTCGGGGGAGAGAACATTCAGTACTTC CASSLFGGENIQYF
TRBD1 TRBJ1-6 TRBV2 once TGTGCCAGCAGACGGACAGGGGCAAAGGTTTCACCCCTCCACTTT CASRRTGAKVSPLHF
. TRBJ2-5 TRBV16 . TGTGCCAGCAGCCAAGGGGCGGAAAAAGAGACCCAGTACTTC CASSQGAEKETQYF
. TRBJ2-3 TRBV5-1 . TGCGCCAGCTCAGGGGACAAGGGGGTCGCAGATACGCAGTATTTT CASSGDKGVADTQYF
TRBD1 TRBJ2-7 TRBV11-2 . TGTGCCAGCAGCTTAGGAGGGACAGGCTTTACCTACGAGCAGTACTTC CASSLGGTGFTYEQYF
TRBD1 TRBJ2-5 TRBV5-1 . TGCGCCAGCAGCTTAACCGGGACAGGGGGAGAGACCCAGTACTTC CASSLTGTGGETQYF
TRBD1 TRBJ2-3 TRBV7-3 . TGTGCCAGCAGCTTACCCCGGGACAGGACGGCAGATACGCAGTATTTT CASSLPRDRTADTQYF
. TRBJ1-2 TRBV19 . TGTGCCAGTAGTCTAGGAGGGCTTGGTGGCTACACCTTC CASSLGGLGGYTF
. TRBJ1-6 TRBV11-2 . TGTGCCAGCAGCTTCGGTTGGGCGGGTTATAATTCACCCCTCCACTTT CASSFGWAGYNSPLHF
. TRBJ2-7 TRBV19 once TGTGCCAGTAGTTCCCCAGGGAATCCTTCCTACGAGCAGTACTTC CASSSPGNPSYEQYF
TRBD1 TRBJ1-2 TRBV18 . TGTGCCAGCTCACCTGACAGGGGATGGAGCTATGGCTACACCTTC CASSPDRGWSYGYTF
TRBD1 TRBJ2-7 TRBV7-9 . TGTGCCAGCAGCGCCCCTAGTGGGACAGGGGGGTCCTACGAGCAGTACTTC CASSAPSGTGGSYEQYF
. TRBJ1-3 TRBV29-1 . TGCAGCGTCCTCTGGGGAGGGTTCTCTGGAAACACCATATATTTT CSVLWGGFSGNTIYF
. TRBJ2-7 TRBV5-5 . TGTGCCAGCAGCTTGCGGTCTGGATATTCCCAGGTTATCTACGAGCAGTACTTC CASSLRSGYSQVIYEQYF
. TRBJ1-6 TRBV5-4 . TGTGCCAGCAGCTTGGACAGGGAAAGGGTTAAGCCCCTCCACTTT CASSLDRERVKPLHF
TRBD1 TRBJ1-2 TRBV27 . TGTGCCAGCAGTCCGGGGACAGGGGGCGGGTACTATGGCTACACCTTC CASSPGTGGGYYGYTF
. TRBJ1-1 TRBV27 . TGTGCCAGCAGTCATCTCCCGGGGGGAATAAATACTGAAGCTTTCTTT CASSHLPGGINTEAFF
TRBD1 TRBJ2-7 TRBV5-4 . TGTGCCAGCAGCCCGGGGGACAGGGGGCACGAGCAGTACTTC CASSPGDRGHEQYF
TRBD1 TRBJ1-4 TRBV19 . TGTGCCAGTAGCCCATACCCGGGACAGGTGAATGAAAAACTGTTTTTT CASSPYPGQVNEKLFF
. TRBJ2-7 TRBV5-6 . TGTGCCAGCAGCTTGGCAGGCAGCTCCTACGAGCAGTACTTC CASSLAGSSYEQYF
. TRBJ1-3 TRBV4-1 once TGCGCCAGCAGCCTCGCACGGGGGGGCCCTGGAAACACCATATATTTT CASSLARGGPGNTIYF
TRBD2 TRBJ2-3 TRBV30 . TGTGCCTGGAGTAGCGGGAGTTCGGTAGATACGCAGTATTTT CAWSSGSSVDTQYF
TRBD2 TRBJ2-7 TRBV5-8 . TGTGCCAGCAGTTATTCCGGGACTAGCAGAAAATACGAGCAGTACTTC CASSYSGTSRKYEQYF